This entry is about one TCR beta chain. Its antigen is not identified. The entirety of the isolated RNA underwent reverse transcription, so expressed TCRB transcripts were sequenced. This table comes from immunoSEQ multiplex PCR, and its TCRdb copy is limited to in-frame clones, with some not included. Among about 360,000 clones listed, roughly an eighth were seen once. The data were taken from a study of beta chain features in type 1 diabetes. Study-level results: PCR might favor shorter templates, equally in patients and controls.

This CDR3 comprises 15 residues. The germline V gene has CDR1 LGHNA and CDR2 YSLEER. Trimming removed 3 bases from V and 0 bases from J, with 8 bases in between. The V and J genes are TRBV4-3 and TRBJ2-2, with D possibly TRBD1 on 5 matching bases. This clonotype was obtained from a man between 18 and 29 years old in good health. Sequencing was carried out using naive CD4+ T cells from blood. The DNA of the CDR3 is TGCGCCAGCAGCCAGGACAACGCGAACACCGGGGAGCTGTTTTTT. Its translation is CASSQDNANTGELFF.